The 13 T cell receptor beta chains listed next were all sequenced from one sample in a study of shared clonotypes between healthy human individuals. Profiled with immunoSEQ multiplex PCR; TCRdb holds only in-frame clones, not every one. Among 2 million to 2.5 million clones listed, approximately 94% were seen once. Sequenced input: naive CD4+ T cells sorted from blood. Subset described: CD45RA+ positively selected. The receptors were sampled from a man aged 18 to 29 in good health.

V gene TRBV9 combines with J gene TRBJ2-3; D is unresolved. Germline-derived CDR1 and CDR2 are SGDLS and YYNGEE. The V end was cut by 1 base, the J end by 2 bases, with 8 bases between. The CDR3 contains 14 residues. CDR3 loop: CASSVNSFTDTQYF. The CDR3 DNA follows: TGTGCCAGCAGCGTAAATAGTTTCACAGATACGCAGTATTTT.

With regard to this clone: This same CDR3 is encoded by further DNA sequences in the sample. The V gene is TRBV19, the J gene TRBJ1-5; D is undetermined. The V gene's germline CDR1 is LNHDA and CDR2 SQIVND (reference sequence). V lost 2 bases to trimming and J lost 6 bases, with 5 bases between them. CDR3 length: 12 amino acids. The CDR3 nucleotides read TGTGCCAGTAGTATACGTAGTCAGCCCCAGCATTTT. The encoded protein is CASSIRSQPQHF.

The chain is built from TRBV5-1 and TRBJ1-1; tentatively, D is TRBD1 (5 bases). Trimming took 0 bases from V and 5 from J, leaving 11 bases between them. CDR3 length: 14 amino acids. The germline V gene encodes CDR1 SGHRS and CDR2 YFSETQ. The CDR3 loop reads CASSLDQGWTEAFF. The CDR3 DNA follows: TGCGCCAGCAGCTTGGATCAGGGTTGGACTGAAGCTTTCTTT.

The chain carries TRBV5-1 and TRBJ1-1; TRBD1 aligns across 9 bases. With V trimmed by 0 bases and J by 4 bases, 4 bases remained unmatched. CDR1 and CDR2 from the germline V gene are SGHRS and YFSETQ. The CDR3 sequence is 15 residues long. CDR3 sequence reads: CASSLEGDRATEAFF. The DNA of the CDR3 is TGCGCCAGCAGCTTGGAGGGGGACAGGGCCACTGAAGCTTTCTTT.

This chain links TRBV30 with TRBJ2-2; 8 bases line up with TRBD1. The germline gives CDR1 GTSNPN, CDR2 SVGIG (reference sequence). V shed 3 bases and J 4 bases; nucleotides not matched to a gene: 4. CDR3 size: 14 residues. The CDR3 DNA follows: TGTGCCTGGAGGGACAGGGTTAGCACCGGGGAGCTGTTTTTT. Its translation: CAWRDRVSTGELFF.

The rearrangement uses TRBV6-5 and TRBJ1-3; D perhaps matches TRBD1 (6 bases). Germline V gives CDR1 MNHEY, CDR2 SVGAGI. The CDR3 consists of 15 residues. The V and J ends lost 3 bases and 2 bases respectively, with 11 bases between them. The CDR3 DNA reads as TGTGCCAGCAGTTATGTCGCAGGGGCTGGAAACACCATATATTTT. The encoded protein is CASSYVAGAGNTIYF.

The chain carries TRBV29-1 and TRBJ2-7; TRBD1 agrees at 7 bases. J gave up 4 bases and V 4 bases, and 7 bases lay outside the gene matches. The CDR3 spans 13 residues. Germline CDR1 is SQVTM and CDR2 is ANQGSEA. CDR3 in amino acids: CSVGRGQEYEQYF. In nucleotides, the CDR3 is TGCAGCGTTGGTAGAGGACAGGAATACGAGCAGTACTTC.

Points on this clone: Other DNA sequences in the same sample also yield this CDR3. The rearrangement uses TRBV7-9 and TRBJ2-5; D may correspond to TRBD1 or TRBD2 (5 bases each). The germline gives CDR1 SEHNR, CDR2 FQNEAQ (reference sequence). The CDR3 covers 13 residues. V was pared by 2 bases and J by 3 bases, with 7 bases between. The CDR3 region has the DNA TGTGCCAGCAGCTTACAGGGAGAAGAGACCCAGTACTTC. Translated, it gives CASSLQGEETQYF.

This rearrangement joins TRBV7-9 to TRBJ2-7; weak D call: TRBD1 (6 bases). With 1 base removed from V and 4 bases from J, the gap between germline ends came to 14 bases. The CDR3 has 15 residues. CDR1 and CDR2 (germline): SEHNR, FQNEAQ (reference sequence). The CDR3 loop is CASSLDGTQTYEQYF. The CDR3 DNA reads TGTGCCAGCAGCTTAGACGGGACACAAACATACGAGCAGTACTTC.

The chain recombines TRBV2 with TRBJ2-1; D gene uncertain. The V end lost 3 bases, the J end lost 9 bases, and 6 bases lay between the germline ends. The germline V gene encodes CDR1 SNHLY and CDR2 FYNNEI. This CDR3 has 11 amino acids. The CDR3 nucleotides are TGTGCCAGCAGTGATTCGTTTGAGCAGTTCTTC. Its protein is CASSDSFEQFF.

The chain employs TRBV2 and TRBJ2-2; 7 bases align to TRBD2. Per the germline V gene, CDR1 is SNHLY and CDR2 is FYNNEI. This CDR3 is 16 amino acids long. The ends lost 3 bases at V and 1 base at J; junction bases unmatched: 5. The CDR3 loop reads CASSDVTSVNTGELFF. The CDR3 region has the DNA TGTGCCAGCAGTGACGTAACTAGCGTGAACACCGGGGAGCTGTTTTTT.

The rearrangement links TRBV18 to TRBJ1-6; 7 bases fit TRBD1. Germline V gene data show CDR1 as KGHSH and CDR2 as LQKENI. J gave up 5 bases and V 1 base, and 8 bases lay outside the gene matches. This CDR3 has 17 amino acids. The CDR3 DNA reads TGTGCCAGCTCACCACTTTCCCAGGGGGGCAATAATTCACCCCTCCACTTT. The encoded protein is CASSPLSQGGNNSPLHF.

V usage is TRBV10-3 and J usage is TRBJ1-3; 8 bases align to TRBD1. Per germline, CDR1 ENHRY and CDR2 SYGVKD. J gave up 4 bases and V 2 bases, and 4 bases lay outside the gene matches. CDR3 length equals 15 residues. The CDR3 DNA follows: TGTGCCATCAGTGAGAGGGCAGGGGGCGGAAACACCATATATTTT. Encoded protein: CAISERAGGGNTIYF.